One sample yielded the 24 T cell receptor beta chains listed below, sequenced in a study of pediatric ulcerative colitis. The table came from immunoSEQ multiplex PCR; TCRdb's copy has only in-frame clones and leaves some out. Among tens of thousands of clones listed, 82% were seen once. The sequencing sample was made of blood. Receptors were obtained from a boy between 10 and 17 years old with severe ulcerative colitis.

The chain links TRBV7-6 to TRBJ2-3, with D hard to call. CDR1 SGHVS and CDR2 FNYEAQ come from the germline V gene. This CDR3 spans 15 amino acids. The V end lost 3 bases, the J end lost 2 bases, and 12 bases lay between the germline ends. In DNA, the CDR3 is TGTGCCAGCAGCTTGGTCTCTTACAACACAGATACGCAGTATTTT. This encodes CASSLVSYNTDTQYF.

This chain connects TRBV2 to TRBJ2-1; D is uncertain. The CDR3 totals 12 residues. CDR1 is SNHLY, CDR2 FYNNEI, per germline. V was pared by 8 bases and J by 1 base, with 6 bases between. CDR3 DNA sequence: TGTGCCAGCGACATTTCCTACAATGAGCAGTTCTTC. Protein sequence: CASDISYNEQFF.

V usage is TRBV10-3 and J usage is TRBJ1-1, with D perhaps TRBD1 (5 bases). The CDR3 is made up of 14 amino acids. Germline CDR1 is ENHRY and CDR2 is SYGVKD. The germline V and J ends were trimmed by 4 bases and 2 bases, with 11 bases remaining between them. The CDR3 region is CAISGRDPNTEAFF. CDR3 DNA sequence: TGTGCCATCAGTGGGCGGGACCCTAACACTGAAGCTTTCTTT.

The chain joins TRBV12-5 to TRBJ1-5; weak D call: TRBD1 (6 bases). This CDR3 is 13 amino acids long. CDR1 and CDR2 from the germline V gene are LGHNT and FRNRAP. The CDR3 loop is CAVGGFNNQPQHF. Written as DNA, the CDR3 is TGTGCAGTAGGGGGTTTCAACAATCAGCCCCAGCATTTT. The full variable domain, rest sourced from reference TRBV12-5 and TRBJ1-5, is DARVTQTPRHKVTEMGQEVTMRCQPILGHNTVFWYRQTMMQGLELLAYFRNRAPLDDSGMPKDRFSAEMPDATLATLKIQPSEPRDSAVYFCAVGGFNNQPQHFGDGTRLSIL.

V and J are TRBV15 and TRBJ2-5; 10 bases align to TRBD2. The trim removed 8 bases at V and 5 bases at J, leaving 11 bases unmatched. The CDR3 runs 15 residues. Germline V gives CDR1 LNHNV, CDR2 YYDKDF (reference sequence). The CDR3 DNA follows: TGTGCCACCGAGGTAGAGCGGGGGGGCCCGGAGACCCAGTACTTC. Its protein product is CATEVERGGPETQYF.

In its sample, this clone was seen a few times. The CDR3 loop is CASSQGTYNEQFF. In DNA, the CDR3 is TGCGCCAGCAGCCAAGGAACTTACAATGAGCAGTTCTTC. This chain uses TRBV4-1 with TRBJ2-1; D is undetermined. The CDR3 is 13 residues long. Germline loops: CDR1 MGHRA, CDR2 YSYEKL. V lost 1 base and J 4 bases, leaving 5 bases between the germline ends.

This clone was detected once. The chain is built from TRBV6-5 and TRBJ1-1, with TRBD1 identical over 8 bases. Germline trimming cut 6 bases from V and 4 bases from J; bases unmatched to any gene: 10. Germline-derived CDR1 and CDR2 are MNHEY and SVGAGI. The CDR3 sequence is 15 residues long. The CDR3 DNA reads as TGTGCCAGCAGGGGACAGGTGACGTTGGGCACTGAAGCTTTCTTT. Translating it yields CASRGQVTLGTEAFF.

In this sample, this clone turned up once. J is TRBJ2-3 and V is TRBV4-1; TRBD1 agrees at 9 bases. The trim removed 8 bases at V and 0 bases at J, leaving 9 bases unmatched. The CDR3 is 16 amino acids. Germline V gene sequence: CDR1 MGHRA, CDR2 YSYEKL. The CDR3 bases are TGCGCCAGCGGGCGGAGGGGACAGGGAAGCACAGATACGCAGTATTTT. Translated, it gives CASGRRGQGSTDTQYF.

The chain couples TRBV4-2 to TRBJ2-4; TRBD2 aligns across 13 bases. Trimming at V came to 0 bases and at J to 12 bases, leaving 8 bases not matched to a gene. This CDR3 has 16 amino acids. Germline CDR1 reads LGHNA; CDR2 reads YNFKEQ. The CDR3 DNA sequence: TGTGCCAGCAGCCAAGAAGGGGGGACTAGCGGGGAACGTCAGTACTTC. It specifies CASSQEGGTSGERQYF.

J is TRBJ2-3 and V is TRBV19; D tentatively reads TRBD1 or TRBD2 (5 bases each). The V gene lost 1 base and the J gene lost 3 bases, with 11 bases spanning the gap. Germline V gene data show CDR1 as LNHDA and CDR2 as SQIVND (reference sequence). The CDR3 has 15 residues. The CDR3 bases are TGTGCCAGTAGTATAGGAGGGGTTGGGACAGATACGCAGTATTTT. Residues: CASSIGGVGTDTQYF.

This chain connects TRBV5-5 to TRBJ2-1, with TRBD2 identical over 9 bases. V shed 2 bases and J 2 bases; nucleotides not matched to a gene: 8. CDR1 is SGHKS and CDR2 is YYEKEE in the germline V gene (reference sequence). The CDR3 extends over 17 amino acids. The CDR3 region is CASSFGASGEPYNEQFF. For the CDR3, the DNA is TGTGCCAGCAGCTTCGGAGCTAGCGGGGAGCCCTACAATGAGCAGTTCTTC.

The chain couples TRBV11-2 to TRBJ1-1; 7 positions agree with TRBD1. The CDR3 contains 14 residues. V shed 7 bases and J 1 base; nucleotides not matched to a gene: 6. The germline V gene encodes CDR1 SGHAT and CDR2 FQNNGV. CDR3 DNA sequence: TGTGCCAGCATTAACCCAGGGGGGAACACTGAAGCTTTCTTT. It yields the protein CASINPGGNTEAFF.

The CDR3 bases are TGTGCCAGCAGCGTTGGGGGGCCAAATGAGCAGTTCTTC. Translation: CASSVGGPNEQFF. The chain couples TRBV9 to TRBJ2-1; D tentatively fits TRBD1 or TRBD2 (6 bases each). CDR3 length: 13 amino acids. CDR1 and CDR2 (germline): SGDLS, YYNGEE. Trimming removed 2 bases at V and 7 bases at J, with 10 bases between.

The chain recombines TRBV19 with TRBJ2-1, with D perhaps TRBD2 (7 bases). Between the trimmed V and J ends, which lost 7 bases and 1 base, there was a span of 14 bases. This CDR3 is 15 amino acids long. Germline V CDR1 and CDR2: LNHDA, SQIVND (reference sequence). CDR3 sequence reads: CASNTAGASYNEQFF. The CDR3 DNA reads TGTGCCAGTAACACGGCGGGGGCGTCCTACAATGAGCAGTTCTTC.

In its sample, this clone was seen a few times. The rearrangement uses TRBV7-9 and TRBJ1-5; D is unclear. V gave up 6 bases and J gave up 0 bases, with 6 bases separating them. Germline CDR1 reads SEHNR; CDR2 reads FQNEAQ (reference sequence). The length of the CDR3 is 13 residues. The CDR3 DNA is TGTGCCAGCAGTGGGAATAGCAATCAGCCCCAGCATTTT. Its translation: CASSGNSNQPQHF.

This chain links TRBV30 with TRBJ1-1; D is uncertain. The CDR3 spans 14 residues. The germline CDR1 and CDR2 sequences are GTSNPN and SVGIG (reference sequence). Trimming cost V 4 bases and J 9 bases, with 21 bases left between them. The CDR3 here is CAWTLYSGGNKAFF. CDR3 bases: TGTGCCTGGACTCTGTACTCAGGAGGCAACAAAGCTTTCTTT.

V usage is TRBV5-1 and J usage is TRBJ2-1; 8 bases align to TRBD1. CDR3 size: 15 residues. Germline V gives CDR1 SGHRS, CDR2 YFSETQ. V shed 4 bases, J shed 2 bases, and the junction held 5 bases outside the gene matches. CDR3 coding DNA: TGCGCCAGCAGCCAAGCAGGGGGCCCCTACAATGAGCAGTTCTTC. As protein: CASSQAGGPYNEQFF. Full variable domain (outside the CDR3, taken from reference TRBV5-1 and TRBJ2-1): KAGVTQTPRYLIKTRGQQVTLSCSPISGHRSVSWYQQTPGQGLQFLFEYFSETQRNKGNFPGRFSGRQFSNSRSEMNVSTLELGDSALYLCASSQAGGPYNEQFFGPGTRLTVL.

DNA for the CDR3: TGTGCCAGCAGCCTGAGGGGTAGCAAAGGGAATTCACCCCTCCACTTT. Translated, it gives CASSLRGSKGNSPLHF. The chain joins TRBV11-2 to TRBJ1-6, with D perhaps TRBD1 (5 bases). The CDR3 contains 16 residues. Looked up from germline, CDR1 is SGHAT and CDR2 is FQNNGV. Deletions cut 5 bases from V and 7 bases from J, with 18 bases between. The variable domain in full, completed from reference TRBV11-2 and TRBJ1-6, reads EAGVAQSPRYKIIEKRQSVAFWCNPISGHATLYWYQQILGQGPKLLIQFQNNGVVDDSQLPKDRFSAERLKGVDSTLKIQPAKLEDSAVYLCASSLRGSKGNSPLHFGNGTRLTVT.

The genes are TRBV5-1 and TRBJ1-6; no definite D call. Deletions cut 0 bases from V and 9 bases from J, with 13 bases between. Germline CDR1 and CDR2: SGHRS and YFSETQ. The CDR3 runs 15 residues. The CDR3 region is CASSLEETRASPLHF. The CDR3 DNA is TGCGCCAGCAGCTTGGAAGAAACTCGCGCTTCACCCCTCCACTTT. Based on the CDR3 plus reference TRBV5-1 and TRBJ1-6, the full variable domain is KAGVTQTPRYLIKTRGQQVTLSCSPISGHRSVSWYQQTPGQGLQFLFEYFSETQRNKGNFPGRFSGRQFSNSRSEMNVSTLELGDSALYLCASSLEETRASPLHFGNGTRLTVT.

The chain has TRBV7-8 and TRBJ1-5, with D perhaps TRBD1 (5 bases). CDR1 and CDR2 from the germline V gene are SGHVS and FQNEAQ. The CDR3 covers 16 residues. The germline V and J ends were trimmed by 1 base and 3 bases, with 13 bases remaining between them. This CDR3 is CASSLEEAGTNQPQHF. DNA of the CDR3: TGTGCCAGCAGCTTAGAGGAGGCAGGGACCAATCAGCCCCAGCATTTT.

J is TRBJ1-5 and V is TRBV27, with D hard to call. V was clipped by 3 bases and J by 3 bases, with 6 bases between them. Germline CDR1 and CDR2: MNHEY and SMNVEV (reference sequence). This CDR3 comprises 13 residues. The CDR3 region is CASSFWSNQPQHF. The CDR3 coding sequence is TGTGCCAGCAGTTTTTGGTCCAATCAGCCCCAGCATTTT.

For the CDR3, the DNA is TGTGCCAGCAGCTTAGCGGCGCACGGGGACTATGGCTACACCTTC. Translated: CASSLAAHGDYGYTF. The V and J genes are TRBV7-9 and TRBJ1-2; D call uncertain. The CDR3 extends over 15 amino acids. V gave up 0 bases and J gave up 3 bases, with 11 bases separating them. Germline CDR1 and CDR2: SEHNR and FQNEAQ (reference sequence).

The CDR3 protein is CASSLGLYESQPQHF. For the CDR3, the DNA is TGTGCCAGCAGCTTGGGACTTTACGAGAGTCAGCCCCAGCATTTT. This chain uses TRBV5-5 with TRBJ1-5; no reliable D call. Deletions cut 0 bases from V and 6 bases from J, with 13 bases between. This CDR3 is built from 15 residues. Germline CDR1 reads SGHKS; CDR2 reads YYEKEE (reference sequence).

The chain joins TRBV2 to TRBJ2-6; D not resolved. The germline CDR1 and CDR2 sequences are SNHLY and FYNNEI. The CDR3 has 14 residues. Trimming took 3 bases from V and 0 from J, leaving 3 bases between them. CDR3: CASSDSSGANVLTF. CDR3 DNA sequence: TGTGCCAGCAGTGACAGCTCTGGGGCCAACGTCCTGACTTTC. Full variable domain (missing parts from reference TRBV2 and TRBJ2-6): EPEVTQTPSHQVTQMGQEVILRCVPISNHLYFYWYRQILGQKVEFLVSFYNNEISEKSEIFDDQFSVERPDGSNFTLKIRSTKLEDSAMYFCASSDSSGANVLTFGAGSRLTVL.